The 7 T cell receptor beta chains presented below share a single source sample, sequenced in a study of shared clonotypes between healthy human individuals. Using immunoSEQ multiplex PCR, the repertoire was profiled, and TCRdb retains in-frame clones only, with some absent. The data contain roughly 1,000,000 clones, around 78% of them seen just once; the ten biggest clones take up 0.55% to 0.7%. Sequencing was done on a sample of memory CD4+ T cells from PBMCs. This sample's subset: CD45RA-negative fraction. The receptors stem from a man in his late teens or twenties in good health. Some clones in this sample may be carry-over from other donors' samples.

This clone was detected a few times. The chain carries TRBV7-2 and TRBJ2-5; TRBD2 matches at 7 bases. V dropped 1 base and J dropped 9; count of bases not matched to a gene: 5. The CDR3 loop spans 13 amino acids. The germline V gene has CDR1 SGHTA and CDR2 FQGNSA. The CDR3 is CASSLGRGGAQYF. The CDR3 DNA follows: TGTGCCAGCAGCTTAGGTCGGGGAGGGGCCCAGTACTTC.

Regarding this clone: It differs at one base from a far larger clone, so likely a read error. The chain carries TRBV4-2 and TRBJ2-2; D is possibly TRBD2 (5 bases). The CDR3 loop spans 15 amino acids. With 4 bases removed from V and 1 base from J, the gap between germline ends came to 10 bases. The V gene's germline CDR1 is LGHNA and CDR2 YNFKEQ. For the CDR3, the DNA is TGTGCCAGCAGCCTGAGCGGTGGGAACACCGGGGAGCTGTTTTTT. It specifies CASSLSGGNTGELFF.

This clone was observed a few times. This sequence joins TRBV11-2 and TRBJ2-5; tentatively, D is TRBD1 (6 bases). V lost 5 bases, J lost 5 bases, and 9 bases lay in between. The CDR3 is 12 residues long. Per the germline V gene, CDR1 is SGHAT and CDR2 is FQNNGV. CDR3 region: CASSAQGETQYF. The CDR3 nucleotides are TGTGCCAGCAGCGCCCAGGGGGAGACCCAGTACTTC.

This clone came up a few times. The chain couples TRBV2 to TRBJ2-7; TRBD1 matches 8 bases. The CDR3 loop spans 14 amino acids. Germline loops: CDR1 SNHLY, CDR2 FYNNEI. V shed 3 bases and J 3 bases; nucleotides not matched to a gene: 4. CDR3 DNA: TGTGCCAGCAGTGAGGGGACAGGTAACTACGAGCAGTACTTC. Translating gives CASSEGTGNYEQYF.

The chain combines TRBV2 with TRBJ2-7; 7 bases agree with TRBD1. The germline V gene has CDR1 SNHLY and CDR2 FYNNEI. The CDR3 runs 15 residues. V lost 0 bases and J lost 2; bases outside the gene matches: 4. The CDR3 loop is CASSEAETGTYEQYF. CDR3 nucleotides: TGTGCCAGCAGTGAAGCGGAGACAGGGACCTACGAGCAGTACTTC.

The genes are TRBV7-8 and TRBJ1-5; D remains ambiguous. Germline V lookup: CDR1 SGHVS, CDR2 FQNEAQ. The V end lost 6 bases, the J end lost 6 bases, and 12 bases lay between the germline ends. The CDR3 covers 13 residues. CDR3 DNA: TGTGCCAGCAGTTCCCAGCTCGGTCAGCCCCAGCATTTT. This sequence encodes CASSSQLGQPQHF.

This clone was counted many times. V usage is TRBV27 and J usage is TRBJ1-4; perhaps TRBD1 as D (6 bases). Between the trimmed V and J ends, which lost 4 bases and 0 bases, there was a span of 18 bases. The CDR3 runs 18 residues. Germline V CDR1 and CDR2: MNHEY, SMNVEV (reference sequence). In DNA, the CDR3 is TGTGCCAGCAGTTCGAGGCCGACAGGCGACCCAACTAATGAAAAACTGTTTTTT. This encodes CASSSRPTGDPTNEKLFF.